This note documents a single T cell receptor (beta chain) sequence. No antigen is known for it. This may be a read error: a much more frequent sequence differs by one nucleotide. Germline assignment: CDR1 SGHAT and CDR2 FQNNGV. The CDR3 has 13 residues. Trimming left V 2 bases short and J 1 base short, with 6 bases between. This entry is derived from a study of early T cells in non-severe SARS-CoV-2 infection. The overall study: From unsorted whole blood, bulk RNA was sequenced, and the chains remained unpaired.

The TCR library protocol attached unique molecular identifiers to the individual cDNA molecules. TCRdb reprocessed the 5' RACE reads via MiXCR and lists one record per CDR3 protein. The table lists 80,000 to 100,000 distinct CDR3 sequences, around 12% of them singletons. Regarding the study as a whole: Matches to VDJdb favored anti-spike CD8 responses and missed private and CD4 specificities.

Source material: whole blood. The V call is TRBV11-2, the J call TRBJ2-7; D is unresolved. This sequence originates from an adult who was a healthcare worker with PCR-confirmed SARS-CoV-2 infection or an uninfected control (not recorded which). The CDR3 loop is CASSLSSSYEQYF. The CDR3 DNA reads TGTGCCAGCAGCTTATCCTCTTCCTACGAGCAGTACTTC.